This TCR beta chain was obtained from a study of tumor-infiltrating lymphocytes in primary liver carcinoma. Study context: The study included patients who were men and women aged 30 to 69 years. Among the tumors, stages were T1-T3 N0M0 and sizes roughly 4.2 to 10 cm.

Making TCR beta cDNA involved approximately 510 ng total RNA and a constant-region primer. Three nested multiplex PCR rounds, a slightly modified ARM-PCR method, built the TCR beta libraries. TRBV1-TRBV30 forward and Cbeta reverse primers drove the first two approximately 11-cycle rounds. From the multiplex PCR reads, TCRdb called clonotypes with MiXCR, one entry per CDR3 protein. The profile shows around 330,000 distinct CDR3 sequences, 65% of them singletons. Germline V gene data show CDR1 as MNHNS and CDR2 as SASEGT. This CDR3 region has 15 residues. The germline V and J ends were trimmed by 2 bases and 5 bases, with 16 bases remaining between them. Blood RNA originated from unsorted whole blood, with germline DNA additionally extracted.

The rearrangement joins TRBV6-1 to TRBJ2-7, with a possible D match to TRBD1 (6 bases). This receptor was identified in a middle-aged man with primary liver carcinoma and hepatitis B virus infection. The sequenced sample consisted of peripheral blood. CDR3 sequence reads: CASSESGTLTDEQYF. Written as DNA, the CDR3 is TGTGCCAGCAGTGAATCCGGGACATTAACGGACGAGCAGTACTTC.